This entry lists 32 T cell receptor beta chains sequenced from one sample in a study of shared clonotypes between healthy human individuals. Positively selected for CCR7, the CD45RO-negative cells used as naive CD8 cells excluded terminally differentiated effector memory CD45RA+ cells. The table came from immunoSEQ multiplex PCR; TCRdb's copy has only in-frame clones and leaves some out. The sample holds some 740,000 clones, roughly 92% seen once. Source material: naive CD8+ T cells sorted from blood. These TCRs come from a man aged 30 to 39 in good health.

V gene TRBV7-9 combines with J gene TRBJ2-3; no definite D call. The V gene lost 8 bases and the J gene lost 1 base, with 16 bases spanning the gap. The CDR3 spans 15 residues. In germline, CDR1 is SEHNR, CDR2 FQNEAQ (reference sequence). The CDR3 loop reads CASRSLPAGTDTQYF. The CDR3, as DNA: TGTGCCAGCCGTTCATTACCGGCTGGCACAGATACGCAGTATTTT.

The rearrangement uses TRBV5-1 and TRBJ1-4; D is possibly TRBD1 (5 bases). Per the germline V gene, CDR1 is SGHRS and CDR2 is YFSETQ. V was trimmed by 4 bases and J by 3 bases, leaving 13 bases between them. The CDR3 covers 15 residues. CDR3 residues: CASSPGRASNEKLFF. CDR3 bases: TGCGCCAGCAGCCCTGGCAGGGCGTCTAATGAAAAACTGTTTTTT.

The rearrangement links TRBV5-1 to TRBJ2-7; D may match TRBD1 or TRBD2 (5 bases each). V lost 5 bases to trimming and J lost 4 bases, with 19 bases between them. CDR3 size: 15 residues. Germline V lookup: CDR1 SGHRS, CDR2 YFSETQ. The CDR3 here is CASSPLPGAPYEQYF. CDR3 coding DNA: TGCGCCAGCAGTCCGCTCCCCGGGGCACCTTACGAGCAGTACTTC.

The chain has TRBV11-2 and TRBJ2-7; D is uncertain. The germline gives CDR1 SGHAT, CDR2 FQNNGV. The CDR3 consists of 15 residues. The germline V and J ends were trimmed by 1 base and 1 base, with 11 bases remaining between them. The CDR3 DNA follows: TGTGCCAGCAGCTTAGTGGGTTCCCTATCCTACGAGCAGTACTTC. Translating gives CASSLVGSLSYEQYF.

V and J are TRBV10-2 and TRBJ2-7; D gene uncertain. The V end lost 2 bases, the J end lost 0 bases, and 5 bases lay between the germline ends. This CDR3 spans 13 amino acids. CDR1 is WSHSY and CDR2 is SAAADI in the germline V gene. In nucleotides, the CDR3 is TGCGCCAGCAGTGAGGGCAACTCCTACGAGCAGTACTTC. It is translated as CASSEGNSYEQYF.

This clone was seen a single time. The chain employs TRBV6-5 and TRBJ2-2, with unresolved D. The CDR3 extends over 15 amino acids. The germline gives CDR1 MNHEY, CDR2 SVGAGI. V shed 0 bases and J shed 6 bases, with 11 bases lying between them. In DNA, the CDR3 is TGTGCCAGCAGTTACTCGGCCGGGTCCGCCGGGGAGCTGTTTTTT. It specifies CASSYSAGSAGELFF.

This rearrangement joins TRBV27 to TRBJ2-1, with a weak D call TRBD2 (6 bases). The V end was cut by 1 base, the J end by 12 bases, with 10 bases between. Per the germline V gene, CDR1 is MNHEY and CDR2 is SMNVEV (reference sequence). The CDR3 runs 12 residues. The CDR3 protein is CASSLYGRGQFF. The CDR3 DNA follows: TGTGCCAGCAGTTTATATGGGCGGGGGCAGTTCTTC.

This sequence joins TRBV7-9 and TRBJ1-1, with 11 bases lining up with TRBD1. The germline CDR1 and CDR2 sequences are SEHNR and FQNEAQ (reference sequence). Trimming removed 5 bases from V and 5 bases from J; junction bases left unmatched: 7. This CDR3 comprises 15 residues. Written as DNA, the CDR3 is TGTGCCAGCAGCAGGACAGGGGGCGCGAGGACTGAAGCTTTCTTT. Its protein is CASSRTGGARTEAFF.

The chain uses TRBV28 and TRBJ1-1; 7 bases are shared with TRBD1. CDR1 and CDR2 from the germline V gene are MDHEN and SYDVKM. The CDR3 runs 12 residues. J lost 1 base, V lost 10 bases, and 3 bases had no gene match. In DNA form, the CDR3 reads TGTGCCACCAGGGACAGGAACACTGAAGCTTTCTTT. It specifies CATRDRNTEAFF.

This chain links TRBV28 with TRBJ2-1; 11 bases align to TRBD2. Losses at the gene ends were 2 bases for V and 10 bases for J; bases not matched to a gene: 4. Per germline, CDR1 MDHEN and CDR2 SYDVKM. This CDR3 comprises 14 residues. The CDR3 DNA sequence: TGTGCCAGCAGTTTAGTAGCGGGAGGGCCGGAGCAGTTCTTC. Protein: CASSLVAGGPEQFF.

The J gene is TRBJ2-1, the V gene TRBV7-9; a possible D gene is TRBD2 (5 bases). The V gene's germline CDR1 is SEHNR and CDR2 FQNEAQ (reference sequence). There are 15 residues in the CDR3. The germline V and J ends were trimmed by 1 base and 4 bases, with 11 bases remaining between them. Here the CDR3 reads CASSLESGGYNEQFF. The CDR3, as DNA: TGTGCCAGCAGCTTAGAGTCAGGAGGATACAATGAGCAGTTCTTC.

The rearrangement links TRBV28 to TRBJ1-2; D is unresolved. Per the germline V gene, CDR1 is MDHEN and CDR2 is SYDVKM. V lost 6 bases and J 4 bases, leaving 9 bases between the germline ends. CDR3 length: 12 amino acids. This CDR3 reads CASREISYGYTF. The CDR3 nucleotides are TGTGCCAGCAGGGAGATTTCCTATGGCTACACCTTC.

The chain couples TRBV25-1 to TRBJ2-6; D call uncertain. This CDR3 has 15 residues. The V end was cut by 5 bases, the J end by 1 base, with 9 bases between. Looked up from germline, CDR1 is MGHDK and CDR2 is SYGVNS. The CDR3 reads CASSPPSSGANVLTF. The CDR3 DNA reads TGTGCCAGCAGTCCCCCCAGTTCTGGGGCCAACGTCCTGACTTTC.

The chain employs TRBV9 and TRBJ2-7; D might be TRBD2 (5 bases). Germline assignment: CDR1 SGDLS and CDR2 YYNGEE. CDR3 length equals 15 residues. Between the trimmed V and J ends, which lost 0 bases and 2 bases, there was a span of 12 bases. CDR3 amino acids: CASSVGGSITYEQYF. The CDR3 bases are TGTGCCAGCAGCGTAGGAGGGAGTATTACCTACGAGCAGTACTTC.

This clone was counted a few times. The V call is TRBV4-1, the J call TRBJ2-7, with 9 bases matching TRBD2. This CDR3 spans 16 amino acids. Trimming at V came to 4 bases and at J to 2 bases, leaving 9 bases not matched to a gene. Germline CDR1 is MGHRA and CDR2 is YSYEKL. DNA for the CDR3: TGCGCCAGCAGCCCCCGGTCGGGCGGGAGGGCCTACGAGCAGTACTTC. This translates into CASSPRSGGRAYEQYF.

The CDR3 loop is CASSLAGHHTSNQPQHF. The CDR3 region has the DNA TGTGCCAGCAGCTTGGCGGGACACCATACGAGCAATCAGCCCCAGCATTTT. The chain combines TRBV5-5 with TRBJ1-5, with D tentatively TRBD1 (6 bases). Trimming removed 0 bases at V and 1 base at J, with 14 bases between. In germline, CDR1 is SGHKS, CDR2 YYEKEE (reference sequence). The CDR3 is 17 residues long.

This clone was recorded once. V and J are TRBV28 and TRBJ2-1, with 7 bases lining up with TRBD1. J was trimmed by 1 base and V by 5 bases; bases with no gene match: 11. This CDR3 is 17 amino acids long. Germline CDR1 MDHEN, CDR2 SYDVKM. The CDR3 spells CASSPQWTGASYNEQFF. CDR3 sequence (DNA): TGTGCCAGCAGTCCCCAGTGGACAGGTGCTTCCTACAATGAGCAGTTCTTC.

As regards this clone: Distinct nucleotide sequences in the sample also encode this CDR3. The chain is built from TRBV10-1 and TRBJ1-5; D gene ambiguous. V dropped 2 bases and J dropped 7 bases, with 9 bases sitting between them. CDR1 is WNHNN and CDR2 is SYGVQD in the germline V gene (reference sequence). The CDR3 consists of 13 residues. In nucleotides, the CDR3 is TGCGCCAGCAGTGAGGGTGTCGGACAGCCCCAGCATTTT. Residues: CASSEGVGQPQHF.

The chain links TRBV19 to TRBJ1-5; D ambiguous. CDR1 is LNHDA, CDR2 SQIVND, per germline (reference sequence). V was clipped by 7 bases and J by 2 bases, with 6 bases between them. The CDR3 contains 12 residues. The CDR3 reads CASNSGNQPQHF. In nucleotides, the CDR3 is TGTGCCAGTAATTCAGGCAATCAGCCCCAGCATTTT.

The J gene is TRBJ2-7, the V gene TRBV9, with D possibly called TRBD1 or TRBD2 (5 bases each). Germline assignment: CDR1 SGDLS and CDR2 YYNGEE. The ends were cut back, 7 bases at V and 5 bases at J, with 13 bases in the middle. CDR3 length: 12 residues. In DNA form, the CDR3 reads TGTGCCAGCGGGACGGGGCAGGACGAGCAGTACTTC. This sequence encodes CASGTGQDEQYF. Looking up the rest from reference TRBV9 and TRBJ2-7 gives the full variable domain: DSGVTQTPKHLITATGQRVTLRCSPRSGDLSVYWYQQSLDQGLQFLIQYYNGEERAKGNILERFSAQQFPDLHSELNLSSLELGDSALYFCASGTGQDEQYFGPGTRLTVT.

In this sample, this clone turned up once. In DNA form, the CDR3 reads TGTGCCAGCAGCTTATTCTCCTACGAGCAGTACTTC. Its translation is CASSLFSYEQYF. V is TRBV7-9 and J is TRBJ2-7; D unclear. Germline lookup yields CDR1 SEHNR and CDR2 FQNEAQ (reference sequence). Trimming took 2 bases from V and 0 from J, leaving 2 bases between them. The CDR3 spans 12 residues.

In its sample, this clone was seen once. The CDR3 region has the DNA TGTGCCAGCAGTTCCTTAGCGGCCAGCTCCTACGAGCAGTACTTC. It yields the protein CASSSLAASSYEQYF. The chain links TRBV27 to TRBJ2-7; D might be TRBD2 (6 bases). From germline, CDR1 is MNHEY and CDR2 SMNVEV (reference sequence). The CDR3 has 15 amino acids. V shed 4 bases and J shed 0 bases, with 13 bases lying between them.

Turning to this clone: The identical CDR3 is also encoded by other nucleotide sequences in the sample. The CDR3 nucleotides read TGTGCCAGCAGCCAGTTAACAGATACGCAGTATTTT. Protein product: CASSQLTDTQYF. This rearrangement joins TRBV14 to TRBJ2-3; D unresolved. The ends were cut back, 3 bases at V and 3 bases at J, with 4 bases in the middle. This CDR3 region has 12 residues. CDR1 is SGHDN and CDR2 is FVKESK in the germline V gene.

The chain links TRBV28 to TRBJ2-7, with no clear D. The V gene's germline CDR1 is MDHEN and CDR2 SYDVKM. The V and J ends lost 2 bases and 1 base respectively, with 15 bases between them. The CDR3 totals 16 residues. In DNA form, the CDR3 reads TGTGCCAGCAGTTTAGGGCCCGAAAGCTTTTCCTACGAGCAGTACTTC. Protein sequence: CASSLGPESFSYEQYF.

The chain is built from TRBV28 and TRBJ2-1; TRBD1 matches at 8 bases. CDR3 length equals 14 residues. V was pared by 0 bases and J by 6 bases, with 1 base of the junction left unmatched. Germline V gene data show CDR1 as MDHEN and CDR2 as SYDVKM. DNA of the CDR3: TGTGCCAGCAGTTTATGGGGACAGGTCAATGAGCAGTTCTTC. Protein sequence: CASSLWGQVNEQFF.

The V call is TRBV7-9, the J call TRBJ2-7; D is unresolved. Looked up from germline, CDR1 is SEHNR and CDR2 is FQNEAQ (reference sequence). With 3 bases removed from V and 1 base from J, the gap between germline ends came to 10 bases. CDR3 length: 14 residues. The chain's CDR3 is CASSFSIESYEQYF. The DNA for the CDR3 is TGTGCCAGCAGCTTTTCTATCGAATCCTACGAGCAGTACTTC.

CDR3 nucleotides: TGCGCCAGCAGCTTGTCTCCCTACGAGCAGTACTTC. Translation: CASSLSPYEQYF. V gene TRBV5-1 combines with J gene TRBJ2-7; no firm D call. From germline, CDR1 is SGHRS and CDR2 YFSETQ. Deletions cut 1 base from V and 2 bases from J, with 4 bases between. The CDR3 extends over 12 amino acids.

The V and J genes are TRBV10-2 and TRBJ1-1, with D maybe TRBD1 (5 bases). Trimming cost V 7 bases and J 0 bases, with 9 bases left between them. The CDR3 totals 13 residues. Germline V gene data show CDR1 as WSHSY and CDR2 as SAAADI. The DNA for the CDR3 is TGCGCCAGCATGCAGGGAGTGAACACTGAAGCTTTCTTT. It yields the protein CASMQGVNTEAFF.

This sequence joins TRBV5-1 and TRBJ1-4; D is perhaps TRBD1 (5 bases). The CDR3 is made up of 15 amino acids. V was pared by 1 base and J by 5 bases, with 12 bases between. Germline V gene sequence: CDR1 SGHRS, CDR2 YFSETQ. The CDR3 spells CASSLRGGGNEKLFF. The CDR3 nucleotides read TGCGCCAGCAGCTTGCGTGGGGGAGGGAATGAAAAACTGTTTTTT.

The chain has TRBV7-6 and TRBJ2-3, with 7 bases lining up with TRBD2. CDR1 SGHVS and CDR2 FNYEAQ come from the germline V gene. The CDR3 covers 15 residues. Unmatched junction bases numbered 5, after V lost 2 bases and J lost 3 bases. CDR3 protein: CASSLTRRETDTQYF. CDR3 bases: TGTGCCAGCAGCTTAACAAGGCGGGAGACAGATACGCAGTATTTT.

The CDR3 loop reads CASSLSSPGHAYNEQFF. In nucleotides, the CDR3 is TGTGCCAGCAGCTTATCATCCCCGGGACATGCCTACAATGAGCAGTTCTTC. V and J are TRBV7-9 and TRBJ2-1, with a weak D call TRBD1 (6 bases). This CDR3 has 17 amino acids. Germline assignment: CDR1 SEHNR and CDR2 FQNEAQ (reference sequence). V gave up 2 bases and J gave up 2 bases, with 16 bases separating them.

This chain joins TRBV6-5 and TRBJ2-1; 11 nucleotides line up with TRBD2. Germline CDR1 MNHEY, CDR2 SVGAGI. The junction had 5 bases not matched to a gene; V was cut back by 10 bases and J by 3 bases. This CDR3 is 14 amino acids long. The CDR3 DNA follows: TGTGCCACTCTAGCGGGAGGAAACTACAATGAGCAGTTCTTC. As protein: CATLAGGNYNEQFF.